This T cell receptor beta chain is from a study of vaccination effects on CD4 cells after COVID-19. For the study at large: Two-dose vaccination with either BNT162b2 or mRNA-1273 was given to the participants. General study points: Late in the post-vaccination period, infection-induced and vaccine-induced clones underwent marked clonal contraction. Convalescent patients were few in the study, and early post-infection timepoints were absent.

Worth noting for this clone: Its antigen is unknown.

From germline, CDR1 is MNHEY and CDR2 SVGAGI. V was clipped by 2 bases and J by 4 bases; unmatched bases: 8. CDR3 length equals 16 residues. ViraFEST used viral peptide pools to expand antigen-specific CD4+ T cells before sequencing. When more than 9 days of culture had elapsed, CD4+ T cells were isolated. All vaccine recipients tested negative for nucleocapsid antibodies and had never contracted SARS-CoV-2 infection. IL-2 medium took the place of half the medium on both days 3 and 7. Generated by immunoSEQ multiplex PCR, the TCRdb table keeps only in-frame clones and is missing some. The sample consists of 30,000 to 40,000 clones, around 68% of them appearing once.

The input for sequencing was CD4+ T cells from PBMCs cultured with SARS-CoV-2 spike peptides, taken before COVID-19 vaccination. The clonotype was recovered from a human donor who received a COVID-19 vaccine. The J gene is TRBJ2-7, the V gene TRBV6-5, with 10 bases fitting TRBD2. CDR3 region: CASSYNLAGEAYEQYF. DNA for the CDR3: TGTGCCAGCAGTTACAACCTAGCGGGAGAGGCATACGAGCAGTACTTC.